This T cell receptor beta chain derives from a study of shared clonotypes between healthy human individuals. Whole-study findings and limits: Only blood was sampled, and tissue TCR repertoires likely differ from blood ones. A handful of donors showed sharing of approximately 4.7% of naive CD4 clonotypes.

Replicate PCRs for sorted subsets used 200 ng DNA; this equaled tens of thousands of T cell genomes. Only in-frame clones appear in the TCRdb table, and some are missing; sequencing was by immunoSEQ multiplex PCR. The data show about 960,000 clones, around three quarters seen once. Germline V gives CDR1 SGHDN, CDR2 FVKESK. This CDR3 spans 18 amino acids. This clone occurred once. Its matching antigen is unknown. The chain joins TRBV14 to TRBJ2-7; D perhaps matches TRBD2 (6 bases). The specimen sequenced was memory CD4+ T cells sorted from blood. Subset of the sample: CD45RA-negative fraction. The receptor was derived from a man between 18 and 29 years old in good health. CDR3 loop: CAFTPRNGPLRESYEQYF. For the CDR3, the DNA is TGTGCTTTTACCCCGAGAAATGGGCCCCTACGGGAGTCCTACGAGCAGTACTTC.